This T cell receptor beta chain came from a study of cytotoxic CD8 clonotypes in ibrutinib-treated CLL. Study as a whole: Patient counts were 11 relapsed/refractory, some 16 treatment-naive and around 18 IGHV unmutated.

Germline V gene lookup returns CDR1 SGHNT and CDR2 YYREEE (reference sequence). V lost 0 bases to trimming and J lost 6 bases, with 9 bases between them. This CDR3 region has 13 residues. Libraries were prepared by immunoSEQ multiplex PCR; TCRdb keeps only in-frame clonotypes and omits some of them. This table has some 150,000 clones, about 84% appearing once. This sample comprised PBMCs, obtained after 36 months of ibrutinib treatment. This rearrangement joins TRBV5-4 to TRBJ1-1; no definite D call. The clonotype was recovered from a human donor with chronic lymphocytic leukemia. DNA for the CDR3: TGTGCCAGCAGCTTGGGGGGAAGGGCTGAAGCTTTCTTT. Its translation is CASSLGGRAEAFF.